The 20 T cell receptor beta chains below come from one sample, sequenced in a study of regulatory T cells in long-lasting Graves disease. iRepertoire HTBI primers and Arm-PCR of CDR3 regions built TCR beta libraries. TCRdb re-called the multiplex PCR reads with MiXCR, one entry per CDR3 protein. Of approximately 350,000 distinct CDR3 sequences listed, about 17% are singletons. Time point here: newly diagnosed GD, antithyroid drugs for less than 3 months. RNA isolated from PBMCs was used to make the TCR library. These data were also reused for a study on T cells in Graves' hyperthyroidism and ophthalmopathy.

The sequencing used peripheral blood mononuclear cells (PBMCs), collected at new diagnosis, from a patient treated with antithyroid drugs. These receptors were collected from a woman younger than 30 with Graves disease.

This chain connects TRBV9 to TRBJ2-1, with 15 bases that match TRBD2. CDR3 length: 17 residues. J lost 7 bases, V lost 4 bases, and 9 bases had no gene match. Germline values: CDR1 SGDLS, CDR2 YYNGEE. The chain's CDR3 is CASSLRPGLAGGNEQFF. The CDR3 coding sequence is TGTGCCAGCAGCTTACGACCCGGACTAGCGGGGGGGAATGAGCAGTTCTTC.

This clonotype came up many times. The CDR3 bases are TGTGCCAGCAGCTTGGACAGTCGGAACTATGGCTACACCTTC. Residues: CASSLDSRNYGYTF. This chain joins TRBV7-8 and TRBJ1-2, with D possibly being TRBD1 (6 bases). Trimming left V 3 bases short and J 2 bases short, with 10 bases between. The CDR3 runs to 14 residues. Germline V gives CDR1 SGHVS, CDR2 FQNEAQ.

This clonotype was seen ten or more times. The V call is TRBV6-1, the J call TRBJ1-2; D is possibly TRBD1 (5 bases). Germline V gene sequence: CDR1 MNHNS, CDR2 SASEGT. This CDR3 is 16 amino acids long. Trimming left V 5 bases short and J 3 bases short, with 19 bases between. This CDR3 is CASSPIAGIPYYGYTF. The CDR3 coding sequence is TGTGCCAGCAGTCCGATCGCAGGGATCCCCTACTATGGCTACACCTTC.

In its sample, this clonotype was seen a few times. V is TRBV30 and J is TRBJ2-7, with 8 bases fitting TRBD2. CDR3 length: 13 amino acids. Germline V gene data show CDR1 as GTSNPN and CDR2 as SVGIG (reference sequence). Unmatched junction bases numbered 7, after V lost 3 bases and J lost 6 bases. CDR3 amino acids: CAWSRGGGAEQYF. DNA for the CDR3: TGTGCCTGGAGCCGGGGGGGAGGTGCCGAGCAGTACTTC.

The V call is TRBV5-5, the J call TRBJ2-7, with D perhaps TRBD1 or TRBD2 (5 bases each). Germline loops: CDR1 SGHKS, CDR2 YYEKEE (reference sequence). Trimming shortened V by 5 bases and J by 6 bases, and 18 bases separated the two germline ends. This CDR3 comprises 14 residues. CDR3 DNA: TGTGCCAGCAGGGCAGTTCGAGGGGTGGGCGAGCAGTACTTC. Translating gives CASRAVRGVGEQYF.

The chain has TRBV28 and TRBJ1-1; 10 bases are a match to TRBD1. The ends lost 5 bases at V and 7 bases at J; junction bases unmatched: 4. The germline gives CDR1 MDHEN, CDR2 SYDVKM. The CDR3 is 13 residues long. The chain's CDR3 is CASSATGGVEAFF. The CDR3 DNA follows: TGTGCCAGCAGTGCGACAGGGGGCGTTGAAGCTTTCTTT.

This clonotype was observed many times. The chain uses TRBV20-1 and TRBJ1-4, with a weak D call TRBD1 (5 bases). This CDR3 is built from 13 residues. Trimming took 6 bases from V and 8 from J, leaving 16 bases between them. CDR1 and CDR2 from the germline V gene are DFQATT and SNEGSKA (reference sequence). The CDR3 is CSATDPRDEKLFF. The CDR3 coding sequence is TGCAGTGCCACGGACCCGCGGGACGAAAAACTGTTTTTT.

A note on this clonotype: With a much larger clone just one base away, this may be a read error. The gene calls are TRBV24-1 and TRBJ1-5; TRBD1 matches 7 bases. CDR1 and CDR2 (germline): KGHDR, SFDVKD. The CDR3 extends over 16 amino acids. The CDR3, as DNA: TGTGCCACCAGTGAGCCTGACAGGGAGGGGGATCAGCCCCGGCATTTT. The encoded protein is CATSEPDREGDQPRHF.

This clonotype was observed a few times. This sequence joins TRBV19 and TRBJ1-3; TRBD1 is a possible D gene (5 bases). The CDR3 has 15 amino acids. Trimming shortened V by 7 bases and J by 0 bases, and 13 bases separated the two germline ends. The germline V gene encodes CDR1 LNHDA and CDR2 SQIVND (reference sequence). The CDR3 region is CASNTDRTSGNTIYF. CDR3 coding DNA: TGTGCCAGTAACACTGACAGAACCTCTGGAAACACCATATATTTT.

This clonotype showed up many times. V gene TRBV6-1 combines with J gene TRBJ2-7; 9 positions match TRBD1. The germline V gene encodes CDR1 MNHNS and CDR2 SASEGT. The CDR3 spans 13 residues. V lost 8 bases and J lost 6; bases outside the gene matches: 8. CDR3 sequence (DNA): TGTGCCAGCGCTGGGACAGGGAGAACCGAGCAGTACTTC. Translation gives CASAGTGRTEQYF.

This clonotype was recorded at least ten times. The chain couples TRBV18 to TRBJ2-1; possible D gene TRBD2, 7 bases. The V gene's germline CDR1 is KGHSH and CDR2 LQKENI. This CDR3 is built from 14 residues. Trimming shortened V by 1 base and J by 4 bases, and 8 bases separated the two germline ends. CDR3 sequence: CASSPQGGYNEQFF. The CDR3 nucleotides are TGTGCCAGCTCACCACAGGGGGGGTACAATGAGCAGTTCTTC.

The chain recombines TRBV10-1 with TRBJ2-2; 7 bases fit TRBD1. Unmatched junction bases numbered 5, after V lost 6 bases and J lost 4 bases. CDR1 is WNHNN, CDR2 SYGVQD, per germline (reference sequence). The CDR3 runs to 14 residues. CDR3 amino acids: CASRPGQATGELFF. CDR3 nucleotides: TGCGCCAGCAGACCTGGACAGGCCACCGGGGAGCTGTTTTTT.

CDR3 region: CASSPTVDTQYF. The CDR3 DNA sequence: TGTGCCAGCTCACCAACTGTGGATACGCAGTATTTT. The chain couples TRBV18 to TRBJ2-3; no definite D call. Trimming took 2 bases from V and 6 from J, leaving 6 bases between them. Looked up from germline, CDR1 is KGHSH and CDR2 is LQKENI. There are 12 residues in the CDR3.

This clonotype was detected many times. This chain links TRBV3-1 with TRBJ1-1; D is undetermined. The CDR3 loop spans 14 amino acids. CDR1 is LGHDT, CDR2 YNNKEL, per germline (reference sequence). The V end was cut by 1 base, the J end by 7 bases, with 13 bases between. The CDR3 reads CASSQGRIWVEAFF. CDR3 nucleotides: TGTGCCAGCAGCCAAGGGAGGATTTGGGTTGAAGCTTTCTTT. The whole variable domain, filled in from reference TRBV3-1 and TRBJ1-1, reads DTAVSQTPKYLVTQMGNDKSIKCEQNLGHDTMYWYKQDSKKFLKIMFSYNNKELIINETVPNRFSPKSPDKAHLNLHINSLELGDSAVYFCASSQGRIWVEAFFGQGTRLTVV.

This chain uses TRBV27 with TRBJ1-2, with TRBD1 matching over 10 bases. The V and J ends lost 7 bases and 7 bases, in that order; junction bases with no gene match: 3. The CDR3 has 12 amino acids. Germline CDR1 MNHEY, CDR2 SMNVEV (reference sequence). Written as DNA, the CDR3 is TGTGCCAGCAAGACAGGGGGCGGTGGCTACACCTTC. Its translation is CASKTGGGGYTF.

This clonotype came up a few times. V usage is TRBV29-1 and J usage is TRBJ2-5; the match to TRBD1 covers 11 bases. Looked up from germline, CDR1 is SQVTM and CDR2 is ANQGSEA. J was trimmed by 3 bases and V by 8 bases; bases with no gene match: 8. The CDR3 has 14 residues. CDR3 DNA sequence: TGCAGCACCGGACAGGGGGCTGTAAAAGAGACCCAGTACTTC. Residues: CSTGQGAVKETQYF.

There are many counts of this clonotype. The chain combines TRBV5-1 with TRBJ2-1, with D uncertain. The CDR3 length is 16 residues. V gave up 1 base and J gave up 9 bases, with 20 bases separating them. Germline V gene lookup returns CDR1 SGHRS and CDR2 YFSETQ. The CDR3 is CASSLSPLGPLTEQFF. CDR3 DNA sequence: TGCGCCAGCAGCTTGTCTCCGCTAGGGCCCCTCACTGAGCAGTTCTTC.

This clonotype was recorded many times. The gene calls are TRBV7-9 and TRBJ2-1; 11 bases agree with TRBD2. Germline V gene lookup returns CDR1 SEHNR and CDR2 FQNEAQ (reference sequence). Trimming removed 5 bases from V and 9 bases from J; junction bases left unmatched: 12. The CDR3 has 16 residues. The CDR3 here is CASSRISGRGGGEQFF. CDR3 coding DNA: TGTGCCAGCAGCCGAATTAGCGGGAGGGGGGGAGGTGAGCAGTTCTTC.

This clonotype was observed a handful of times. The J gene is TRBJ1-4, the V gene TRBV5-1; weak D call: TRBD1 (6 bases). Germline V gives CDR1 SGHRS, CDR2 YFSETQ. The CDR3 has 14 residues. V lost 2 bases to trimming and J lost 7 bases, with 12 bases between them. CDR3 in DNA: TGCGCCAGCAGCTTCAGAACAGGGTCTGAAAAACTGTTTTTT. Translation: CASSFRTGSEKLFF.

In its sample, this clonotype was seen many times. The V gene is TRBV15, the J gene TRBJ1-1; D unclear. Trimming stripped 0 bases from V and 1 base from J, with 15 bases between. This CDR3 spans 17 amino acids. Germline CDR1 and CDR2: LNHNV and YYDKDF (reference sequence). The CDR3 protein is CATSREKAPWENTEAFF. Here the CDR3 DNA reads TGTGCCACCAGCAGAGAGAAGGCGCCTTGGGAGAACACTGAAGCTTTCTTT.